The clone carrying this T cell receptor (beta chain) has just a few counts. Its target is not known. The data derive from a study of vaccination and CD4 T cells after COVID-19. Overall study: Each of the control cultures got a CEFX pool, an HIV-1 Nef pool, or no peptide.

CD4+ T cells that had been cultured provided DNA sequenced with the Oncomine TCR Beta short-read assay. TCRdb redid the calling of the PCR reads with MiXCR, one entry per CDR3 protein. The sample includes about 19,000 distinct CDR3 sequences, under 60% of them seen just once. Treatment here: roughly 10-day PBMC culture with coronavirus spike peptide pools or control peptides (ViraFEST assay). With 9.5 to 10 ug/ml peptide pools and roughly 9 IU/ml IL-2, PBMCs were cultured at about 2.2 million per well. When roughly 10 days of culture had elapsed, CD4+ T cells were isolated by negative selection. The specimen sequenced was CD4+ T cells from blood, cultured in vitro. This sequence originates from a human donor who had recovered from COVID-19.

The CDR3 sequence: CASSRGQGGGYTF. The CDR3 DNA reads TGTGCCAGCAGCCGGGGACAGGGGGGTGGCTACACCTTC. This sequence joins TRBV7-3 and TRBJ1-2; 11 bases fit TRBD1. Per the germline V gene, CDR1 is SGHTA and CDR2 is FQGTGA. The CDR3 loop spans 13 amino acids. The junction had 3 bases not matched to a gene; V was cut back by 5 bases and J by 7 bases.